The 10 T cell receptor beta chains given below trace back to one sample, sequenced in a study of T cells in Graves' hyperthyroidism and ophthalmopathy. TCR beta CDR3 sequences were amplified from RNA transcripts. First-round RT-PCR targeting the TCR CDR3 was performed with the HTBI primer set. TCRdb fed the multiplex PCR reads into MiXCR, producing one record per CDR3 protein. The sample has roughly 500,000 distinct CDR3 sequences; about 15% are singletons. Sequenced sample: blood. These receptors were collected from a woman aged 25 to 39 with Graves' hyperthyroidism that later progressed to Graves' ophthalmopathy.

This clonotype has more than one count but fewer than ten. The chain employs TRBV7-2 and TRBJ2-7; perhaps D is TRBD1 or TRBD2 (5 bases each). Germline V gene data show CDR1 as SGHTA and CDR2 as FQGNSA. V shed 2 bases and J shed 7 bases, with 9 bases lying between them. The CDR3 has 12 amino acids. For the CDR3, the DNA is TGTGCCAGCAGCTTATATTGGGGGGAGCAGTACTTC. It specifies CASSLYWGEQYF. Variable domain in full (rest from reference TRBV7-2 and TRBJ2-7): GAGVSQSPSNKVTEKGKDVELRCDPISGHTALYWYRQSLGQGLEFLIYFQGNSAPDKSGLPSDRFSAERTGGSVSTLTIQRTQQEDSAVYLCASSLYWGEQYFGPGTRLTVT.

This clonotype was seen ten or more times. This chain joins TRBV19 and TRBJ2-1; D uncertain. Looked up from germline, CDR1 is LNHDA and CDR2 is SQIVND (reference sequence). This CDR3 is built from 8 residues. Deletions cut 8 bases from V and 13 bases from J, with 6 bases between. The CDR3 nucleotides read TGTGCCAGTCAAACTCAGTTCTTC. This sequence encodes CASQTQFF.

This clonotype was counted at least ten times. This chain connects TRBV12-3 or TRBV12-4 to TRBJ2-7, with TRBD2 matching over 11 bases. The ends lost 3 bases at V and 5 bases at J; junction bases unmatched: 0. The CDR3 consists of 13 residues. CDR3 sequence reads: CASSFSGRDEQYF. For the CDR3, the DNA is TGTGCCAGCAGTTTTAGCGGGAGGGACGAGCAGTACTTC.

This clonotype came up many times. The chain recombines TRBV9 with TRBJ2-3; D call uncertain. V was clipped by 0 bases and J by 1 base, with 12 bases between them. The CDR3 is 16 residues long. Germline CDR1 is SGDLS and CDR2 is YYNGEE. The CDR3 here is CASSVDGETRTDTQYF. CDR3 DNA: TGTGCCAGCAGCGTAGATGGGGAAACCCGCACAGATACGCAGTATTTT.

This clonotype was observed many times. This rearrangement joins TRBV27 to TRBJ2-7, with 7 bases identical to TRBD1. This CDR3 is built from 13 residues. With V trimmed by 5 bases and J by 7 bases, 8 bases remained unmatched. Germline values: CDR1 MNHEY, CDR2 SMNVEV (reference sequence). CDR3 loop: CASSLRDSEEQYF. Here the CDR3 DNA reads TGTGCCAGCAGTCTCCGGGACAGCGAGGAGCAGTACTTC.

This clonotype occurred many times. V is TRBV6-5 and J is TRBJ2-3, with TRBD1 identical over 8 bases. The germline V gene encodes CDR1 MNHEY and CDR2 SVGAGI. This CDR3 is 19 amino acids long. J was trimmed by 2 bases and V by 1 base; bases with no gene match: 14. CDR3: CASSYLANSGQEITDTQYF. Written as DNA, the CDR3 is TGTGCCAGCAGTTACTTAGCCAACTCGGGACAGGAAATCACAGATACGCAGTATTTT.

This clonotype was seen repeatedly, ten times or more. The rearrangement uses TRBV11-3 and TRBJ2-5; D gene ambiguous. The V and J ends lost 2 bases and 0 bases respectively, with 1 base between them. CDR3 size: 12 residues. Germline V lookup: CDR1 SGHNT, CDR2 YENEEA. The CDR3 spells CASSLNQETQYF. DNA of the CDR3: TGTGCCAGCAGCTTAAACCAAGAGACCCAGTACTTC.

This clonotype has just a few counts. This rearrangement joins TRBV6-1 to TRBJ1-6; 8 positions match TRBD1. The V gene's germline CDR1 is MNHNS and CDR2 SASEGT. The V and J ends lost 6 bases and 5 bases, in that order; junction bases with no gene match: 9. The CDR3 extends over 16 amino acids. CDR3 in DNA: TGTGCCAGCAGCAAGACAGGGGAATTAAATAATTCACCCCTCCACTTT. As protein: CASSKTGELNNSPLHF.

The sample holds many counts of this clonotype. The chain is built from TRBV18 and TRBJ2-2, with D perhaps being TRBD1 or TRBD2 (5 bases each). V was shortened by 0 bases and J by 5 bases, with 10 bases between the two germline ends. In germline, CDR1 is KGHSH, CDR2 LQKENI. The length of the CDR3 is 15 residues. The CDR3 reads CASSPPGVDTGELFF. The CDR3 DNA reads as TGTGCCAGCTCACCACCGGGGGTCGATACCGGGGAGCTGTTTTTT.

This clonotype was picked up many times. The chain has TRBV24-1 and TRBJ2-7; D may match TRBD1 or TRBD2 (5 bases each). The CDR3 sequence is 12 residues long. The V end was cut by 6 bases, the J end by 3 bases, with 8 bases between. Per germline, CDR1 KGHDR and CDR2 SFDVKD. CDR3 nucleotide sequence: TGTGCCACCAGTAATGGGGGCTACGAGCAGTACTTC. Translating it yields CATSNGGYEQYF.